This record covers a single TCR beta chain. In the authors' methods: Counts of nucleated cells, estimated from reference gene primer amplification, were obtained. Clones were sequenced by immunoSEQ multiplex PCR, and TCRdb holds only the in-frame ones, with some missing. That table furnishes V, J and clone size, whereas the DNA furnished D and trimming. This table holds about 86,000 clones, approximately 86% found once. This specimen comes from a study of blood T cell repertoires in COVID-19. Study-level information: Acute-phase and convalescent COVID-19 samples originated in the United States, Italy and Spain. The analysed material was cDNA or gDNA that came from T cells, B-cell-depleted T cells, or PBMCs.

Trimming shortened V by 4 bases and J by 0 bases, and 14 bases separated the two germline ends. This CDR3 has 16 amino acids. Germline V lookup: CDR1 ENHRY, CDR2 SYGVKD. The chain joins TRBV10-3 to TRBJ2-3; D is perhaps TRBD1 (6 bases). The sequenced material came from peripheral blood. The sequence was obtained from a man between 50 and 59 years old with acute or convalescent COVID-19. The CDR3 nucleotides read TGTGCCATCAGTGCGTCGGACAGAGGCAGCACAGATACGCAGTATTTT. As protein: CAISASDRGSTDTQYF.